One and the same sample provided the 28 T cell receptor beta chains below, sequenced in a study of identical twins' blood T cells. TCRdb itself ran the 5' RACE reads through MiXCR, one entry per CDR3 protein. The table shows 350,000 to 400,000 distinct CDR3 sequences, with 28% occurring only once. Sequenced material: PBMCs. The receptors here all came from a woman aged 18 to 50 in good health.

CDR3 DNA: TGTGCCAGCGAAGAAGAGACCCAGTACTTC. Residues: CASEEETQYF. The rearrangement joins TRBV3-1 to TRBJ2-5, with D unclear. This CDR3 is built from 10 residues. The V end was cut by 8 bases, the J end by 3 bases, with 4 bases between. The germline gives CDR1 LGHDT, CDR2 YNNKEL (reference sequence).

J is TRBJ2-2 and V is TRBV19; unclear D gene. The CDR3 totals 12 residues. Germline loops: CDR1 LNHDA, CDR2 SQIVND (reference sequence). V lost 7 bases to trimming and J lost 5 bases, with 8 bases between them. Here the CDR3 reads CASTEVTGELFF. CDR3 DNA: TGTGCCAGTACCGAGGTGACCGGGGAGCTGTTTTTT.

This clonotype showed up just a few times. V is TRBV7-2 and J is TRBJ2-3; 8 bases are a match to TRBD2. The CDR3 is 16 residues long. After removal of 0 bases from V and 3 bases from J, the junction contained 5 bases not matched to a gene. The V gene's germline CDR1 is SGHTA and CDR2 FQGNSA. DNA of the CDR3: TGTGCCAGCAGCTTAGCGTTCTCTAGCGGGACAGATACGCAGTATTTT. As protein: CASSLAFSSGTDTQYF. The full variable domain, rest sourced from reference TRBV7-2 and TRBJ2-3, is GAGVSQSPSNKVTEKGKDVELRCDPISGHTALYWYRQSLGQGLEFLIYFQGNSAPDKSGLPSDRFSAERTGGSVSTLTIQRTQQEDSAVYLCASSLAFSSGTDTQYFGPGTRLTVL.

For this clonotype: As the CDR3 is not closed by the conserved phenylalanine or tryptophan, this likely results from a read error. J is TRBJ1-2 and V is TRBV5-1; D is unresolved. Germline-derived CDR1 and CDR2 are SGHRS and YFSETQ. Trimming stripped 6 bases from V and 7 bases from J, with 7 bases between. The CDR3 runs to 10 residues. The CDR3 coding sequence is TGCGCCAGCACTTTACCTGGCTACACCTTG. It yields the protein CASTLPGYTL.

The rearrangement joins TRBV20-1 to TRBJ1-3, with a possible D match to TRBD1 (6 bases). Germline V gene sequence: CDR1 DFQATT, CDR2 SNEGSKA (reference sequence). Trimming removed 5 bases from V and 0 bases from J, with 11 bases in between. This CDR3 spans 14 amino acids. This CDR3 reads CSAHRGGSGNTIYF. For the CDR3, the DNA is TGCAGTGCTCATAGGGGGGGCTCTGGAAACACCATATATTTT.

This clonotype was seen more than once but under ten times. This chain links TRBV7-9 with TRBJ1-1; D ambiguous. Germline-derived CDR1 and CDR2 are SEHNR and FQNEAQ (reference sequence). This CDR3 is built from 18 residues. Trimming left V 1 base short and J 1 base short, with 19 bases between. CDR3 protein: CASSLGFMVEGRNTEAFF. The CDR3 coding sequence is TGTGCCAGCAGCTTAGGATTTATGGTCGAGGGTAGGAACACTGAAGCTTTCTTT. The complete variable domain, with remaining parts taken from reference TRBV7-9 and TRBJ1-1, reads DTGVSQNPRHKITKRGQNVTFRCDPISEHNRLYWYRQTLGQGPEFLTYFQNEAQLEKSRLLSDRFSAERPKGSFSTLEIQRTEQGDSAMYLCASSLGFMVEGRNTEAFFGQGTRLTVV.

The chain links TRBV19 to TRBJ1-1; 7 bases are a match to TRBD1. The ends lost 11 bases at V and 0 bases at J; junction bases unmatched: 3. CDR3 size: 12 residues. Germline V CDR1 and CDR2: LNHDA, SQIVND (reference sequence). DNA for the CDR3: TGTGCCGGGGGACAGTTGAACACTGAAGCTTTCTTT. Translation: CAGGQLNTEAFF.

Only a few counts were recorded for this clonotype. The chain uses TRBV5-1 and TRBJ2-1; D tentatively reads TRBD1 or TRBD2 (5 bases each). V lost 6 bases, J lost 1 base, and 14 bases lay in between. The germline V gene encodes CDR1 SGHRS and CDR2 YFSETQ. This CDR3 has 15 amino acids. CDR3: CASNVMGPSYNEQFF. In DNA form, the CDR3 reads TGCGCCAGCAATGTCATGGGACCTTCCTACAATGAGCAGTTCTTC.

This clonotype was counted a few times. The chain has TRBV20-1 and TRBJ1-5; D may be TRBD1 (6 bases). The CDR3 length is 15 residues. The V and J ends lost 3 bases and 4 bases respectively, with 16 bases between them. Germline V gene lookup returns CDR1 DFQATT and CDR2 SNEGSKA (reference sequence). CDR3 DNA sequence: TGCAGTGCTAGTGCCGGGACACCAAATAATCAGCCCCAGCATTTT. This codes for CSASAGTPNNQPQHF.

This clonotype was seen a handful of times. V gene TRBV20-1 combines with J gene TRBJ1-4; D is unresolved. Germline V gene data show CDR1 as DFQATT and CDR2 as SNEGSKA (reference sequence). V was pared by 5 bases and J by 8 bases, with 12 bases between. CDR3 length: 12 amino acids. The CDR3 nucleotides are TGCAGTGCTCTCAATTCGAAGGAAAAACTGTTTTTT. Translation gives CSALNSKEKLFF.

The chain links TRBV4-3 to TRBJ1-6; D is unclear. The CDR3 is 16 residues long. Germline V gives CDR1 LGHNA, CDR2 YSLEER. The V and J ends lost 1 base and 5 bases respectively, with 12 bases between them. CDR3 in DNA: TGCGCCAGCAGCCAAGGTTTAAGGCAAAATAATTCACCCCTCCACTTT. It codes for CASSQGLRQNNSPLHF.

CDR3 DNA: TGTGCCAGCAGCACGAGGGGGCTCTCCTACGAGCAGTACTTC. Translated, it gives CASSTRGLSYEQYF. The genes are TRBV3-1 and TRBJ2-7, with TRBD1 matching over 7 bases. V gave up 5 bases and J gave up 0 bases; unmatched junction bases: 4. Germline CDR1 and CDR2: LGHDT and YNNKEL (reference sequence). This CDR3 comprises 14 residues.

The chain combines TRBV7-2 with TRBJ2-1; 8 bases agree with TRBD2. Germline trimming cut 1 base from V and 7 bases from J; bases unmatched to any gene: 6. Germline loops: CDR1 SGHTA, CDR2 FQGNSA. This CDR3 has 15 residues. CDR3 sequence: CASSLDTGGPNEQFF. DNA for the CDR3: TGTGCCAGCAGCTTAGACACGGGAGGGCCTAATGAGCAGTTCTTC.

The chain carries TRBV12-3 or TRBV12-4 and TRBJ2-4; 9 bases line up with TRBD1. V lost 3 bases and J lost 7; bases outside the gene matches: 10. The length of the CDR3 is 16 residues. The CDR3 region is CASSLGGTGSANIQYF. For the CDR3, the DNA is TGTGCCAGCAGTTTGGGGGGGACAGGGTCGGCGAACATTCAGTACTTC.

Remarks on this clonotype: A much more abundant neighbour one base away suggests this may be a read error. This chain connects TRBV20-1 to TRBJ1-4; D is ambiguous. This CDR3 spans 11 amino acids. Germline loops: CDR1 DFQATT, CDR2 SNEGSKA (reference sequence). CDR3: CSVRDNEKLFF. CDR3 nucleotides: TGCAGTGTTAGAGATAATGAAAAACTGTTTTTT.

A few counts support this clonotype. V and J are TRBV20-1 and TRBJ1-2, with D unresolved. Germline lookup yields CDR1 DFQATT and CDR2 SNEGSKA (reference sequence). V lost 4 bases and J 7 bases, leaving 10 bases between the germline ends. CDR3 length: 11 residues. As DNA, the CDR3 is TGCAGTGCTAACTCCCCCTTTGGCTACACCTTC. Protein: CSANSPFGYTF.

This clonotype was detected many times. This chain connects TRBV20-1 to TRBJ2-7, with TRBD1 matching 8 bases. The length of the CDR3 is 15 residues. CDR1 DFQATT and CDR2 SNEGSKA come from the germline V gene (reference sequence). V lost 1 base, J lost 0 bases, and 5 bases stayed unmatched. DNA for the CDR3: TGCAGTGCTAGAGGCGAGACAGGGGTCTCCTACGAGCAGTACTTC. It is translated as CSARGETGVSYEQYF.

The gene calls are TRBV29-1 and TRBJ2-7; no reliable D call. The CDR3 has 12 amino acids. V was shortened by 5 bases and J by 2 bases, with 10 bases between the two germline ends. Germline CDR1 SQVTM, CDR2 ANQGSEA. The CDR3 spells CSVLGRAYEQYF. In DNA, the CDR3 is TGCAGCGTTCTGGGTCGGGCCTACGAGCAGTACTTC.

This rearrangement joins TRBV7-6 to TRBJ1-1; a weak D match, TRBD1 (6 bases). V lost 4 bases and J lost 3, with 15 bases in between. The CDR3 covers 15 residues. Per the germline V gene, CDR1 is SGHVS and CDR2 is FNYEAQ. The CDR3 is CASSSLGGVDTEAFF. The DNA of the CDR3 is TGTGCCAGCAGCTCATTAGGGGGGGTTGACACTGAAGCTTTCTTT.

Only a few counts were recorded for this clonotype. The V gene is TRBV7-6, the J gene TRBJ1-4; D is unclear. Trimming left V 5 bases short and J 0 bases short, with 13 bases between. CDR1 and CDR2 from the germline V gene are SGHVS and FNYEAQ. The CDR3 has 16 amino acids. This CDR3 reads CASSPRLTATNEKLFF. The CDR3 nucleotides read TGTGCCAGCAGCCCGAGATTGACTGCAACTAATGAAAAACTGTTTTTT. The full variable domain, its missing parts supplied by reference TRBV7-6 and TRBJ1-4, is GAGVSQSPRYKVTKRGQDVALRCDPISGHVSLYWYRQALGQGPEFLTYFNYEAQQDKSGLPNDRFSAERPEGSISTLTIQRTEQRDSAMYRCASSPRLTATNEKLFFGSGTQLSVL.

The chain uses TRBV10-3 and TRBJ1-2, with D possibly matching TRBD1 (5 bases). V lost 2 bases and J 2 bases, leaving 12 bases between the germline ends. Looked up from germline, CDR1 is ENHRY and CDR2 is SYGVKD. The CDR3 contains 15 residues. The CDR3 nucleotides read TGTGCCATCAGTGAGAGCCAGGGCGCAAACTATGGCTACACCTTC. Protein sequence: CAISESQGANYGYTF.

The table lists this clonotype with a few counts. This chain's CDR3 is CASRPTSGTVEAFF. CDR3 nucleotide sequence: TGTGCCAGCAGGCCGACCTCCGGGACGGTTGAAGCTTTCTTT. The J gene is TRBJ1-1, the V gene TRBV6-6; D is possibly TRBD1 (5 bases). V was trimmed by 6 bases and J by 7 bases, leaving 18 bases between them. Per germline, CDR1 MNHNY and CDR2 SVGAGI (reference sequence). The CDR3 loop spans 14 amino acids.

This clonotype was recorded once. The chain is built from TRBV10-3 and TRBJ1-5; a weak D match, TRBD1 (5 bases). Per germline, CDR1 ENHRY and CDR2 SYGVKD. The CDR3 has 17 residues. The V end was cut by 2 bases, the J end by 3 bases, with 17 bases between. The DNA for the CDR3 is TGTGCCATCAGTGAGGGCGCCGCAGACAGAAACAATCAGCCCCAGCATTTT. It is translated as CAISEGAADRNNQPQHF.

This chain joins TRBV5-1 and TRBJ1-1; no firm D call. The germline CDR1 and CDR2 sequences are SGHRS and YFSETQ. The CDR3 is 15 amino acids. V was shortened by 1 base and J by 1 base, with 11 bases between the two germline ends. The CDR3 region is CASSLNGRPNTEAFF. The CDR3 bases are TGCGCCAGCAGCTTGAACGGGCGGCCGAACACTGAAGCTTTCTTT. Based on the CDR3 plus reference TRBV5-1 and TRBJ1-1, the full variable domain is KAGVTQTPRYLIKTRGQQVTLSCSPISGHRSVSWYQQTPGQGLQFLFEYFSETQRNKGNFPGRFSGRQFSNSRSEMNVSTLELGDSALYLCASSLNGRPNTEAFFGQGTRLTVV.

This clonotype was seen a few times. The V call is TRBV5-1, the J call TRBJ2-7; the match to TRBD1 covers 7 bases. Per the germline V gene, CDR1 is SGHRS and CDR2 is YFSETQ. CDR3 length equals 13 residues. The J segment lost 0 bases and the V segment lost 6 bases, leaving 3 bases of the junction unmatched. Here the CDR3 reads CASTRTGSYEQYF. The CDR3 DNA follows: TGCGCCAGCACCCGGACAGGCTCCTACGAGCAGTACTTC.

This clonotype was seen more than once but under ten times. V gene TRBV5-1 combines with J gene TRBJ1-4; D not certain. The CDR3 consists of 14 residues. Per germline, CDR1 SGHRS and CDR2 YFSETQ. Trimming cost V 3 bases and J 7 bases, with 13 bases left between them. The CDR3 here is CASSSPGRSEKLFF. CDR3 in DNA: TGCGCCAGCAGCTCCCCCGGTCGTAGTGAAAAACTGTTTTTT.

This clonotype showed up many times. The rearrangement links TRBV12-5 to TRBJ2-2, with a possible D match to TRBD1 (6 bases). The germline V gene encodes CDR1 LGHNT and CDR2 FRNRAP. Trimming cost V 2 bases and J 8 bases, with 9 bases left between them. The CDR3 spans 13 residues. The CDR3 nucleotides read TGTGCTAGTGGTTTGTGGGGGCCTGGGGAGCTGTTTTTT. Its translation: CASGLWGPGELFF.

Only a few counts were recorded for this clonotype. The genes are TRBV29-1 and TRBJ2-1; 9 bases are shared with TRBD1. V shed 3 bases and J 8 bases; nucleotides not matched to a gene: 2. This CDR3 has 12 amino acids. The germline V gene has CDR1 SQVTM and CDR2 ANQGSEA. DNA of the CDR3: TGCAGCGTTGAGGACAGGGGAGATGAGCAGTTCTTC. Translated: CSVEDRGDEQFF.